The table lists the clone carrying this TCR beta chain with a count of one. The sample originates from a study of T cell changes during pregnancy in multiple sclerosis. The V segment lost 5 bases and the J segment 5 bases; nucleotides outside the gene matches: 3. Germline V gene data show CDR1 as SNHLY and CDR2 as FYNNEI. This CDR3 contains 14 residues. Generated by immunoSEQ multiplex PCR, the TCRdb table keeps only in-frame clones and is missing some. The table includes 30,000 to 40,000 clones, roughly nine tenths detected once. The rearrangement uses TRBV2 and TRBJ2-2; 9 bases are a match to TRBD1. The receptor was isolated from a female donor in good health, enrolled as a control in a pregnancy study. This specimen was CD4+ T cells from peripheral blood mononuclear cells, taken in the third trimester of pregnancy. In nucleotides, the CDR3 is TGTGCCAGCAGTACGGACAGGGGAACCGGGGAGCTGTTTTTT. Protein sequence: CASSTDRGTGELFF.